What follows is one T cell receptor (beta chain) and its context. The target antigen is unknown. The V and J ends lost 5 bases and 8 bases respectively, with 13 bases between them. The germline CDR1 and CDR2 sequences are MNHEY and SVGEGT. This CDR3 has 12 amino acids. Timing groups of about 4 and about 12 weeks for second doses were pooled. Only in-frame clones appear in the TCRdb table, and some are missing; sequencing was by immunoSEQ multiplex PCR. The table records 250,000 to 300,000 clones, 94% of them present only once. These data are taken from a study of T cell responses to AZD1222 COVID-19 vaccine. Study-level points and caveats: Distributed over spike, vaccine-associated CD4 TCRs predominated at 160-218 and 743-854. Repertoires were collected only later (after the peak T cell response had occurred).

The sequenced sample was peripheral blood, obtained 28 days after the second AZD1222 dose. This chain connects TRBV6-2 or TRBV6-3 to TRBJ2-7, with D tentatively TRBD1 or TRBD2 (5 bases each). This TCR was recovered from an adult who received the AZD1222 COVID-19 vaccine. In nucleotides, the CDR3 is TGTGCCAGCAGTGGGGACCACTCGAAGCAGTACTTC. Translated: CASSGDHSKQYF.